The entry below gives a single TCR beta chain sequence along with its context. The data originate from a study of blood T cell repertoires in COVID-19. Study information: T cells, B-cell-depleted T cells, or PBMCs provided the cDNA or gDNA that served as material.

This CDR3 has 12 residues. Germline CDR1 reads LGHDT; CDR2 reads YNNKEL (reference sequence). V was cut by 1 base and J by 5 bases, with 6 bases left in between. Participants had their cohort set by participant-reported clinical history. Here immunoSEQ multiplex PCR was the method, and the copy in TCRdb shows in-frame clones only, minus some. The sample includes around 360,000 clones, roughly 84% of them seen just once. The sequencing sample was made of PBMCs or T cells enriched from blood (not recorded which). The clonotype originates from a woman in her 30s who had recovered from COVID-19. This sequence joins TRBV3-1 (or the pseudogene TRBV3-2) and TRBJ2-7; D remains unclear. The CDR3 nucleotides are TGTGCCAGCAGCCAAGTTGGCAACGAGCAGTACTTC. This sequence encodes CASSQVGNEQYF.